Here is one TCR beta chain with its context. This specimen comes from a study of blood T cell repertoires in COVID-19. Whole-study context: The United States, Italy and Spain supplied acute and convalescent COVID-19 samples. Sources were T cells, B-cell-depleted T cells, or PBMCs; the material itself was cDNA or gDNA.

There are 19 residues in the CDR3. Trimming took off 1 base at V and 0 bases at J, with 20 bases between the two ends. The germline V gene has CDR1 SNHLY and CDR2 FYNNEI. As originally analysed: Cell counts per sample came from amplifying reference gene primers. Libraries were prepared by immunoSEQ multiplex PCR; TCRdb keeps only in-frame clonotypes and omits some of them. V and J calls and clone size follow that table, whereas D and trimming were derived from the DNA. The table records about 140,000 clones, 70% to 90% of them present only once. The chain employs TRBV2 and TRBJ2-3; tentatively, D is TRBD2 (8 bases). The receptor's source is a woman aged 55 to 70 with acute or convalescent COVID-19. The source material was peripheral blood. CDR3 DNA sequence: TGTGCCAGCAGTGAAGTAGGGGGCGGGGGGCACCCTAGCACAGATACGCAGTATTTT. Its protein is CASSEVGGGGHPSTDTQYF. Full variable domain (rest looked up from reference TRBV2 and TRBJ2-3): EPEVTQTPSHQVTQMGQEVILRCVPISNHLYFYWYRQILGQKVEFLVSFYNNEISEKSEIFDDQFSVERPDGSNFTLKIRSTKLEDSAMYFCASSEVGGGGHPSTDTQYFGPGTRLTVL.